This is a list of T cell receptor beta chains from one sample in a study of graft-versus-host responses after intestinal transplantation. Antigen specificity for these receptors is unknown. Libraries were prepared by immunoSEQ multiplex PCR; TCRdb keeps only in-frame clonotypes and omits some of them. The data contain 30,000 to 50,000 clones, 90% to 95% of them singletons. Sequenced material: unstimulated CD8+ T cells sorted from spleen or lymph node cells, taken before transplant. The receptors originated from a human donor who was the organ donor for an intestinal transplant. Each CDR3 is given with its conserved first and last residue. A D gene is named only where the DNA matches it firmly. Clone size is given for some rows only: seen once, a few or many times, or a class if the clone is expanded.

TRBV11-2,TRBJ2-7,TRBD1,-,CASSFPGTGTYEQYF,TGTGCCAGCAGCTTTCCCGGGACAGGGACCTACGAGCAGTACTTC
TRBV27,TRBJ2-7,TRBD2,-,CASSLIAGVLDEQYF,TGTGCCAGCAGTTTAATAGCGGGGGTCCTGGATGAGCAGTACTTC
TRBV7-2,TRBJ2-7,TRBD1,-,CASSFGTGSEQYF,TGTGCCAGCAGCTTTGGGACAGGGAGCGAGCAGTACTTC
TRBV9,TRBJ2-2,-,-,CASSVPQGIANTGELFF,TGTGCCAGCAGCGTACCGCAGGGGATCGCGAACACCGGGGAGCTGTTTTTT
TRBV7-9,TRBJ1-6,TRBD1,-,CASSSTTGRGSPLHF,TGTGCCAGCAGCTCAACGACAGGGCGAGGATCACCCCTCCACTTT
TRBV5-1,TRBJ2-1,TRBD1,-,CASRTGTGSFSDEQFF,TGCGCCAGCAGAACCGGGACAGGGTCGTTTTCAGATGAGCAGTTCTTC
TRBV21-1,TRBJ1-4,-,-,CAARGNERNEKLFF,TGTGCCGCGAGGGGAAACGAAAGAAATGAAAAACTGTTTTTT
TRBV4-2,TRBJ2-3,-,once,CASSLRVSDTQYF,TGTGCCAGCAGCCTTAGGGTATCCGATACGCAGTATTTT
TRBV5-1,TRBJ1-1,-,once,CASSLPGNTEAFF,TGCGCCAGCAGCTTGCCAGGCAACACTGAAGCTTTCTTT
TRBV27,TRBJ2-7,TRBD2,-,CASSYFGGAGEQYF,TGTGCCAGCAGTTACTTCGGGGGGGCCGGCGAGCAGTACTTC
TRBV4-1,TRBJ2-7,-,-,CASSQEFRRVVVKYEQYF,TGCGCCAGCAGCCAGGAATTCCGGAGGGTAGTTGTGAAGTACGAGCAGTACTTC
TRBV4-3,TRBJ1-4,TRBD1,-,CASSQDRRQGGEKLFF,TGCGCCAGCAGCCAAGACCGGAGACAGGGGGGTGAAAAACTGTTTTTT
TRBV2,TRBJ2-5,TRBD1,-,CASRLSRTGSQETQYF,TGTGCCAGCAGACTTTCCAGGACAGGGAGTCAAGAGACCCAGTACTTC
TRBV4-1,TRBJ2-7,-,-,CASSLAGGVGEQYF,TGCGCCAGCAGCCTCGCAGGCGGGGTTGGAGAGCAGTACTTC
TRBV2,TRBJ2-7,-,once,CASSSGALEQYF,TGTGCCAGCAGCTCAGGGGCGCTCGAGCAGTACTTC
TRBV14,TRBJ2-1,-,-,CASSQDVGVPTYNEQFF,TGTGCCAGCAGCCAAGATGTGGGGGTTCCGACGTACAATGAGCAGTTCTTC
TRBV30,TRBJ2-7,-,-,CAWSSGRTYEQYF,TGTGCCTGGAGTTCCGGACGCACCTACGAGCAGTACTTC
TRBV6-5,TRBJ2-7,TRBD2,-,CASYGGGAGQYF,TGTGCCAGCTACGGGGGGGGAGCGGGGCAGTACTTC
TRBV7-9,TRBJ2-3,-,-,CASSSMGGQYF,TGTGCCAGCAGCTCCATGGGCGGGCAGTATTTT
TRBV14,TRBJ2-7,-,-,CASSQDFGRTYEQYF,TGTGCCAGCAGCCAAGATTTTGGTCGGACCTACGAGCAGTACTTC
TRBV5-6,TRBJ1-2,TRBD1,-,CASSYDGQGAIGYTF,TGTGCCAGCAGCTACGATGGACAGGGGGCGATTGGCTACACCTTC
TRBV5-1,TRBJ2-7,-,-,CASSYSASSYEQYF,TGCGCCAGCAGCTATAGTGCCAGCTCCTACGAGCAGTACTTC
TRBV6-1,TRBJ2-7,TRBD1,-,CASSGTGSGEQYF,TGTGCCAGCAGCGGGACAGGGTCCGGCGAGCAGTACTTC
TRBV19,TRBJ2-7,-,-,CASSINWGVYEQYF,TGTGCCAGTAGTATCAATTGGGGTGTTTACGAGCAGTACTTC
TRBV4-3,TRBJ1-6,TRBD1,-,CASSQAGTDYNSPLHF,TGCGCCAGCAGCCAAGCCGGGACAGACTATAATTCACCCCTCCACTTT
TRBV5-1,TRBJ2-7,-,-,CASSLSWAREAYEQYF,TGCGCCAGCAGCTTGTCTTGGGCCAGGGAGGCCTACGAGCAGTACTTC
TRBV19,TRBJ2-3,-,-,CASSAAEQGYTQYF,TGTGCCAGTAGTGCCGCCGAGCAGGGGTATACGCAGTATTTT
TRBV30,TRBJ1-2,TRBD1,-,CAWSVGTVSSSSYTF,TGTGCCTGGAGTGTAGGGACAGTCTCCTCTTCTAGCTACACCTTC
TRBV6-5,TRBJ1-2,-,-,CASSSTPLLLSDGYTF,TGTGCCAGCAGTTCGACCCCACTACTACTATCCGATGGCTACACCTTC